One sample yielded the 13 T cell receptor beta chains listed below, sequenced in a study of tumor-infiltrating lymphocytes in primary liver carcinoma. Synthesis of TCR beta cDNA was carried out from 500 ng total RNA with a constant-region primer. Investigators got TCR beta libraries out of three nested multiplex PCR rounds, done with slightly modified ARM-PCR. Researchers ran the first two PCR rounds for ten to eleven cycles each with TRBV1-TRBV30 forward primers and a C-beta reverse primer. One entry per CDR3 protein results from TCRdb running MiXCR on the multiplex PCR reads. The profile shows about 330,000 distinct CDR3 sequences, 65% of them singletons. Germline DNA was extracted too, while blood RNA derived from unsorted whole blood. The material sequenced was peripheral blood. These receptors all stem from a man aged 35-49 years with primary liver carcinoma and hepatitis B virus infection.

Many counts were recorded for this clonotype. The rearrangement joins TRBV29-1 to TRBJ2-7; 7 nucleotides agree with TRBD1. V was clipped by 7 bases and J by 3 bases; unmatched bases: 3. Germline V gene sequence: CDR1 SQVTM, CDR2 ANQGSEA. This CDR3 comprises 11 residues. For the CDR3, the DNA is TGCAGCGCCGGGACAGACTACGAGCAGTACTTC. Its protein is CSAGTDYEQYF.

The rearrangement links TRBV24-1 to TRBJ2-3; 10 bases fit TRBD2. There are 17 residues in the CDR3. Germline lookup yields CDR1 KGHDR and CDR2 SFDVKD. J gave up 2 bases and V 2 bases, and 6 bases lay outside the gene matches. The CDR3 sequence is CATSDSVAGGPTDTQYF. The CDR3 nucleotides read TGTGCCACCAGTGATTCGGTAGCGGGAGGACCCACAGATACGCAGTATTTT.

As to this clonotype: Compared with germline, one end of the junction differs, possibly owing to a read error. The gene calls are TRBV12-3 or TRBV12-4 and TRBJ1-2; D uncertain. This CDR3 has 14 residues. The chain's CDR3 is CAIGSAGINYGYAF. CDR3 sequence (DNA): TGTGCCATCGGATCCGCTGGGATAAACTATGGCTACGCCTTC.

V is TRBV12-5 and J is TRBJ1-5; no firm D call. This CDR3 has 14 amino acids. Looked up from germline, CDR1 is LGHNT and CDR2 is FRNRAP. This chain's CDR3 is CASSSWRARQPQHF. The CDR3 DNA reads TGTGCCAGCAGTTCTTGGAGGGCGCGGCAGCCCCAGCATTTT.

This chain links TRBV11-2 with TRBJ2-7, with TRBD2 as a possible D gene (6 bases). The CDR3 spans 15 residues. V lost 6 bases, J lost 10 bases, and 25 bases lay in between. Germline V gene data show CDR1 as SGHAT and CDR2 as FQNNGV. For the CDR3, the DNA is TGTGCCAGCAGTTTTGGGACTGAACCGACCTACGCACAGTACTTC. Its protein product is CASSFGTEPTYAQYF.

This clonotype was observed many times. The chain combines TRBV6-1 with TRBJ1-4; no clear D gene. CDR1 is MNHNS, CDR2 SASEGT, per germline. V was shortened by 0 bases and J by 5 bases, with 7 bases between the two germline ends. The length of the CDR3 is 14 residues. In DNA form, the CDR3 reads TGTGCCAGCAGTGAAGCGCTCTGGAATGAAAAACTGTTTTTT. The encoded protein is CASSEALWNEKLFF.

V usage is TRBV10-3 and J usage is TRBJ2-2; 10 bases align to TRBD1. The V gene's germline CDR1 is ENHRY and CDR2 SYGVKD. The CDR3 spans 17 residues. The CDR3 loop is CVIRAPPGQGYTGELFF. In DNA form, the CDR3 reads TGTGTTATCAGAGCGCCCCCGGGACAGGGGTACACCGGGGAGCTGTTTTTT.

CDR3 residues: CASSFLGTNEKLFF. The CDR3 DNA reads TGTGCCAGCAGTTTTTTAGGGACGAACGAAAAACTGTTTTTT. J is TRBJ1-4 and V is TRBV28, with a tentative D call TRBD1 (5 bases). Germline-derived CDR1 and CDR2 are MDHEN and SYDVKM. The V and J ends lost 3 bases and 8 bases respectively, with 13 bases between them. This CDR3 has 14 amino acids. Complete variable domain (other parts from reference TRBV28 and TRBJ1-4): DVKVTQSSRYLVKRTGEKVFLECVQDMDHENMFWYRQDPGLGLRLIYFSYDVKMKEKGDIPEGYSVSREKKERFSLILESASTNQTSMYLCASSFLGTNEKLFFGSGTQLSVL.

In this sample, this clonotype turned up a few times. The V and J genes are TRBV5-1 and TRBJ2-1; D perhaps matches TRBD1 (6 bases). This CDR3 comprises 14 residues. Germline assignment: CDR1 SGHRS and CDR2 YFSETQ. Trimming shortened V by 0 bases and J by 7 bases, and 11 bases separated the two germline ends. Written as DNA, the CDR3 is TGCGCCAGCAGCTTGGTCAGGGGCTCAAATGAGCAGTTCTTC. Amino acids: CASSLVRGSNEQFF. Complete variable domain (other parts from reference TRBV5-1 and TRBJ2-1): KAGVTQTPRYLIKTRGQQVTLSCSPISGHRSVSWYQQTPGQGLQFLFEYFSETQRNKGNFPGRFSGRQFSNSRSEMNVSTLELGDSALYLCASSLVRGSNEQFFGPGTRLTVL.

As to this clonotype: Possible read error: a much larger clone is one base away. The chain combines TRBV29-1 with TRBJ2-7, with D possibly matching TRBD1 (6 bases). The germline CDR1 and CDR2 sequences are SQVTM and ANQGSEA. V dropped 6 bases and J dropped 6 bases, with 15 bases sitting between them. The CDR3 spans 12 residues. CDR3 sequence reads: CSVTGSPGEQYF. The DNA for the CDR3 is TGCAGCGTCACAGGGAGCCCGGGCGAGCAGTACTTC.

The chain couples TRBV6-1 to TRBJ2-4; D might be TRBD2 (5 bases). The CDR3 runs 17 residues. CDR1 and CDR2 from the germline V gene are MNHNS and SASEGT. V was pared by 1 base and J by 8 bases, with 21 bases between. The DNA for the CDR3 is TGTGCCAGCAGTGAAGATAGGGCCTTCGGGATAAGGGACATTCAGTACTTC. This translates into CASSEDRAFGIRDIQYF.

The CDR3: CASSPSRLRYEQYF. The CDR3 nucleotides are TGTGCCAGCAGCCCGTCGAGACTAAGGTACGAGCAGTACTTC. The genes are TRBV14 and TRBJ2-7; possible D gene TRBD2, 5 bases. CDR1 SGHDN and CDR2 FVKESK come from the germline V gene. Between the trimmed V and J ends, which lost 4 bases and 4 bases, there was a span of 14 bases. The CDR3 has 14 residues.

To note about this clonotype: A read error may explain this, as a much larger clone is one base away. The CDR3 coding sequence is TGTGCCAGCAGTTACGGGCCTCCACAGCTCCAGCATTTT. It translates to CASSYGPPQLQHF. The J gene is TRBJ1-5, the V gene TRBV6-5; D call uncertain. CDR3 size: 13 residues. Germline CDR1 reads MNHEY; CDR2 reads SVGAGI.